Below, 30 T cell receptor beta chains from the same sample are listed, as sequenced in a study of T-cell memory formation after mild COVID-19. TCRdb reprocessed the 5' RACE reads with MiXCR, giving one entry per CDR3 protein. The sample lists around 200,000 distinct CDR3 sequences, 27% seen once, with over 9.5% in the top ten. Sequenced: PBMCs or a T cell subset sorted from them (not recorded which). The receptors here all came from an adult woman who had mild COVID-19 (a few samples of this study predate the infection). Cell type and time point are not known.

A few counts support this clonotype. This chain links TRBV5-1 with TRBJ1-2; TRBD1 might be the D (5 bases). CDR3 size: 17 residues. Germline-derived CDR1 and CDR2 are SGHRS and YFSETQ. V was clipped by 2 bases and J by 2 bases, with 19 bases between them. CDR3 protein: CASSFSPGRLENYGYTF. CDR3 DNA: TGCGCCAGCAGCTTTAGTCCAGGGCGGTTAGAGAACTATGGCTACACCTTC.

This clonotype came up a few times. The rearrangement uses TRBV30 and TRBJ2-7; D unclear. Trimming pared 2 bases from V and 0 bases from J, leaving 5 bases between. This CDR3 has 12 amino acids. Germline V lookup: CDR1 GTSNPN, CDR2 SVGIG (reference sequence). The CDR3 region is CAWSSPSYEQYF. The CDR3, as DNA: TGTGCCTGGAGTTCCCCCTCCTACGAGCAGTACTTC.

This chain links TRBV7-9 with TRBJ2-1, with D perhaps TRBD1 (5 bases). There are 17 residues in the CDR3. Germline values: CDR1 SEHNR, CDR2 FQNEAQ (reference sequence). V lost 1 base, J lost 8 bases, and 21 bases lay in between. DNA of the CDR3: TGTGCCAGCAGCTTAGGGCCTTTTGGGGCCAGAATCGATGAGCAGTTCTTC. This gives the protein CASSLGPFGARIDEQFF. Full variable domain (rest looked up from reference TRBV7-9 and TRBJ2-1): DTGVSQNPRHKITKRGQNVTFRCDPISEHNRLYWYRQTLGQGPEFLTYFQNEAQLEKSRLLSDRFSAERPKGSFSTLEIQRTEQGDSAMYLCASSLGPFGARIDEQFFGPGTRLTVL.

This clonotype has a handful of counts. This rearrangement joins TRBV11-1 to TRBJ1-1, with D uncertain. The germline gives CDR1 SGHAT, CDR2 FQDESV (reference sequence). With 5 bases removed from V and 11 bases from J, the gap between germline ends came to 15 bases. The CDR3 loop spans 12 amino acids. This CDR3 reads CASSPPRTGAFF. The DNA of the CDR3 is TGTGCCAGCAGCCCCCCCAGAACGGGCGCTTTCTTT.

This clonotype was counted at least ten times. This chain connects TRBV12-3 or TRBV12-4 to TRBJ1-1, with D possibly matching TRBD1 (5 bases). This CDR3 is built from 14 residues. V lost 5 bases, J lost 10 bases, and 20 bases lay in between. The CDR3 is CASSTTGTSYGAFF. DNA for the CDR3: TGTGCCAGCAGTACCACCGGGACCTCGTACGGAGCTTTCTTT.

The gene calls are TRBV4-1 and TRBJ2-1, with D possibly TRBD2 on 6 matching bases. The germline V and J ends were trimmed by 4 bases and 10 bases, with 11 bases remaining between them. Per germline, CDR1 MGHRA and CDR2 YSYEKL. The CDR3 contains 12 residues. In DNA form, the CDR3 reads TGCGCCAGCAGCCCGCGGGGAAGGGAGCAGTTCTTC. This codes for CASSPRGREQFF.

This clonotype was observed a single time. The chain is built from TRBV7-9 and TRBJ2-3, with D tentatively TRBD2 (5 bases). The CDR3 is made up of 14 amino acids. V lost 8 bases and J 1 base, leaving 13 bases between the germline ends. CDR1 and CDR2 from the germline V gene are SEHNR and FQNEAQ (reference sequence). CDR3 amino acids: CASRGYPGTDTQYF. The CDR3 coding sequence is TGTGCCAGCCGGGGATACCCTGGCACAGATACGCAGTATTTT.

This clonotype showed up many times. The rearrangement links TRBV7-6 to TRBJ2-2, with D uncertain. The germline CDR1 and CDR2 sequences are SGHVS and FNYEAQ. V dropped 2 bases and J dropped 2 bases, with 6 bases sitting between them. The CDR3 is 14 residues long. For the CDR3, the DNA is TGTGCCAGCAGCTTAAGAGGAAACACCGGGGAGCTGTTTTTT. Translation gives CASSLRGNTGELFF. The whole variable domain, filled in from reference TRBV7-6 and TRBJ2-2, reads GAGVSQSPRYKVTKRGQDVALRCDPISGHVSLYWYRQALGQGPEFLTYFNYEAQQDKSGLPNDRFSAERPEGSISTLTIQRTEQRDSAMYRCASSLRGNTGELFFGEGSRLTVL.

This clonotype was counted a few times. This chain's CDR3 is CASKETSVLNEQFF. The CDR3 region has the DNA TGTGCCAGCAAAGAGACTAGCGTACTCAATGAGCAGTTCTTC. The chain combines TRBV6-2 or TRBV6-3 with TRBJ2-1; TRBD2 matches 8 bases. This CDR3 spans 14 amino acids. Germline V CDR1 and CDR2: MNHEY, SVGEGT. J was trimmed by 6 bases and V by 7 bases; bases with no gene match: 8.

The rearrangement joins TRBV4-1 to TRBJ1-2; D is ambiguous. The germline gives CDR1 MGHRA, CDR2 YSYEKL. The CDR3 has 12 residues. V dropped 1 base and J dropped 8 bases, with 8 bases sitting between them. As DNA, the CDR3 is TGCGCCAGCAGCCAAGTGTCCCAGGGCTACACCTTC. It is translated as CASSQVSQGYTF.

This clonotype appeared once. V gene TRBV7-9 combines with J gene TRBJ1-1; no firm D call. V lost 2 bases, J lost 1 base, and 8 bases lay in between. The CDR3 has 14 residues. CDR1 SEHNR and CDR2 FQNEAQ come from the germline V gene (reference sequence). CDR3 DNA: TGTGCCAGCAGCTTAATCGCGGAGAACACTGAAGCTTTCTTT. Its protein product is CASSLIAENTEAFF.

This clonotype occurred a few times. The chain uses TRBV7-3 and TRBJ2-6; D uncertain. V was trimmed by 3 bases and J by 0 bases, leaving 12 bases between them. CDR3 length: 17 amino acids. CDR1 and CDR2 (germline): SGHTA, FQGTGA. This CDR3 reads CASSFKPAVSGANVLTF. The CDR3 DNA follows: TGTGCCAGCAGCTTTAAGCCGGCCGTCTCTGGGGCCAACGTCCTGACTTTC.

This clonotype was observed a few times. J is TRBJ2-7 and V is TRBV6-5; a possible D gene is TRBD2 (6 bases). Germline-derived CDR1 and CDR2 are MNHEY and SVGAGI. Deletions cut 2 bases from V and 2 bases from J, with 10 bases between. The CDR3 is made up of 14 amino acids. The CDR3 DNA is TGTGCCAGCAGTTACCGGAGGGGCGCCTACGAGCAGTACTTC. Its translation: CASSYRRGAYEQYF.

CDR3 region: CASRQEFQETQYF. Here the CDR3 DNA reads TGTGCCAGCAGGCAGGAGTTCCAAGAGACCCAGTACTTC. The chain links TRBV12-3 or TRBV12-4 to TRBJ2-5; D remains ambiguous. V lost 6 bases, J lost 1 base, and 9 bases lay in between. This CDR3 has 13 amino acids.

The CDR3: CASSLRTSGVTDTQYF. CDR3 DNA: TGCGCCAGCAGCCTACGGACTAGCGGCGTCACAGATACGCAGTATTTT. V and J are TRBV5-1 and TRBJ2-3, with TRBD2 matching 10 bases. CDR3 size: 16 residues. Unmatched junction bases numbered 7, after V lost 4 bases and J lost 2 bases. The germline gives CDR1 SGHRS, CDR2 YFSETQ.

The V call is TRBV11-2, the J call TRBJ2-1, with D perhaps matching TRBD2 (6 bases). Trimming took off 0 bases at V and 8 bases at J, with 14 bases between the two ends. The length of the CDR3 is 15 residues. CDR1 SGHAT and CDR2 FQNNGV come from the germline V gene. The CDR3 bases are TGTGCCAGCAGCTTAGATCCCTACGGGAGCGATGAGCAGTTCTTC. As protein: CASSLDPYGSDEQFF.

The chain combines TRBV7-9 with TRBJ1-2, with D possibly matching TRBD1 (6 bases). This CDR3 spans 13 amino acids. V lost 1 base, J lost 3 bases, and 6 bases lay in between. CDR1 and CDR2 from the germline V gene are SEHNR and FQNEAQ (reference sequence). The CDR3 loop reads CASSLEGDYGYTF. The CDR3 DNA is TGTGCCAGCAGCTTAGAGGGGGACTATGGCTACACCTTC.

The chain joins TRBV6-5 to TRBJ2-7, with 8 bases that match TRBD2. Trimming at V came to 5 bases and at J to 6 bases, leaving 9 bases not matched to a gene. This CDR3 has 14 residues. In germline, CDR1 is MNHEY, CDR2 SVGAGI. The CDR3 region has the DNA TGTGCCAGCAGTGAAACTAGCGGAGGGATCGAGCAGTACTTC. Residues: CASSETSGGIEQYF.

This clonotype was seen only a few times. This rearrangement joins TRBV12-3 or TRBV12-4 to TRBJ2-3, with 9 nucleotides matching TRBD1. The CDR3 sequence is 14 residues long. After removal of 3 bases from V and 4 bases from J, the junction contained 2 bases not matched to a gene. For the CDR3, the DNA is TGTGCCAGCAGTTTGGGACAGGGAGCAGATACGCAGTATTTT. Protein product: CASSLGQGADTQYF.

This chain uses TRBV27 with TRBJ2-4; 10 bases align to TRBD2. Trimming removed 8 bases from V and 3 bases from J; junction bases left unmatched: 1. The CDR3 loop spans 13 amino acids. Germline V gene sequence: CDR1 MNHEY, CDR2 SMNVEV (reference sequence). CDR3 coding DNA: TGTGCCAGCGAGCGGGAGGGCAAAAACATTCAGTACTTC. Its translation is CASEREGKNIQYF.

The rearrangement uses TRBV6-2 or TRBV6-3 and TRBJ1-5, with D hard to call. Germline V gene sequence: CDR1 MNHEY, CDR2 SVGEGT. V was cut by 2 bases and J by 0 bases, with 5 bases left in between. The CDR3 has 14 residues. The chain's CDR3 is CASSYDYSNQPQHF. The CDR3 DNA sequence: TGTGCCAGCAGTTACGATTATAGCAATCAGCCCCAGCATTTT.

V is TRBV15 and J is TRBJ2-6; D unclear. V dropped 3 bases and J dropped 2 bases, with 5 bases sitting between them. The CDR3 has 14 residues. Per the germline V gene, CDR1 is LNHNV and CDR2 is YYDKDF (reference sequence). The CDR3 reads CATSSPAGANVLTF. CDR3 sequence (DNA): TGTGCCACCAGCAGCCCCGCTGGGGCCAACGTCCTGACTTTC.

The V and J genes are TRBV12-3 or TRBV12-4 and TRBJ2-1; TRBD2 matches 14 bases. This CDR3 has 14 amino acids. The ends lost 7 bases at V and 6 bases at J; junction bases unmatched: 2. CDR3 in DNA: TGTGCCAGCACGACTAGCGGGGGGGCCAATGAGCAGTTCTTC. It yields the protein CASTTSGGANEQFF.

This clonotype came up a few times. Written as DNA, the CDR3 is TGTGCCAGCAGTTACGGGGTTGGTATCGCTGAAGCTTTCTTT. This translates into CASSYGVGIAEAFF. The V and J genes are TRBV6-5 and TRBJ1-1; D is uncertain. The CDR3 is made up of 14 amino acids. Per the germline V gene, CDR1 is MNHEY and CDR2 is SVGAGI. V lost 2 bases and J 6 bases, leaving 13 bases between the germline ends.

The CDR3 DNA sequence: TGTGCCAGCAGCTTAGAGAGAAGGCAAGAGACCCAGTACTTC. It translates to CASSLERRQETQYF. The rearrangement links TRBV7-2 to TRBJ2-5, with D hard to call. The CDR3 has 14 residues. Trimming pared 1 base from V and 2 bases from J, leaving 8 bases between. Germline values: CDR1 SGHTA, CDR2 FQGNSA.

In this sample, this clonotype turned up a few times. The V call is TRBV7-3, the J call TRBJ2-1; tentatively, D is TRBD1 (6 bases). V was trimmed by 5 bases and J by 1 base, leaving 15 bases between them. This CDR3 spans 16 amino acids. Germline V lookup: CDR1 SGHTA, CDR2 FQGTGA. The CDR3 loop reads CASSGGITGSYNEQFF. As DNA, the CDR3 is TGTGCCAGCAGCGGGGGTATAACAGGGTCCTACAATGAGCAGTTCTTC.

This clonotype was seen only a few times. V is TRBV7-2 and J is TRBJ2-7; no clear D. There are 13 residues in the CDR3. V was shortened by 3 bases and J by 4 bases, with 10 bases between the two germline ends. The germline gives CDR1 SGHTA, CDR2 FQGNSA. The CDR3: CASSFSVGYEQYF. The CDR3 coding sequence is TGTGCCAGCAGCTTTTCCGTAGGTTACGAGCAGTACTTC.

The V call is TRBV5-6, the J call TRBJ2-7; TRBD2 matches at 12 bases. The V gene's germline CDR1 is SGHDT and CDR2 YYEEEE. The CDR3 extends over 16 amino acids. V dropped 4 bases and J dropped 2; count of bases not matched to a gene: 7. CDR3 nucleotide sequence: TGTGCCAGCAGCAAAACCCGACTAGCGGGGGCCTACGAGCAGTACTTC. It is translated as CASSKTRLAGAYEQYF.

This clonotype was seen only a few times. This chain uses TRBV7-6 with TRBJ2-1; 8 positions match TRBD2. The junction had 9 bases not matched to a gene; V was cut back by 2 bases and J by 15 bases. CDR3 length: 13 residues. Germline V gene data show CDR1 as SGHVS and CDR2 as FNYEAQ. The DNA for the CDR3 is TGTGCCAGCAGCTTATCGAGCGGGGGCGGCCTGTTCTTC. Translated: CASSLSSGGGLFF. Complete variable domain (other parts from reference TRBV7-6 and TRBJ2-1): GAGVSQSPRYKVTKRGQDVALRCDPISGHVSLYWYRQALGQGPEFLTYFNYEAQQDKSGLPNDRFSAERPEGSISTLTIQRTEQRDSAMYRCASSLSSGGGLFFGPGTRLTVL.

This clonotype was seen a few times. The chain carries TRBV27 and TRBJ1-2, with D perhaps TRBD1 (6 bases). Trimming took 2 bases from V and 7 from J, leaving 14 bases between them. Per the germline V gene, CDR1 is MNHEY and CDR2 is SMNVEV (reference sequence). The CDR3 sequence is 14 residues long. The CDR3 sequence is CASSLGHGGSGYTF. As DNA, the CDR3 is TGTGCCAGCAGTTTAGGCCACGGGGGCTCTGGCTACACCTTC.